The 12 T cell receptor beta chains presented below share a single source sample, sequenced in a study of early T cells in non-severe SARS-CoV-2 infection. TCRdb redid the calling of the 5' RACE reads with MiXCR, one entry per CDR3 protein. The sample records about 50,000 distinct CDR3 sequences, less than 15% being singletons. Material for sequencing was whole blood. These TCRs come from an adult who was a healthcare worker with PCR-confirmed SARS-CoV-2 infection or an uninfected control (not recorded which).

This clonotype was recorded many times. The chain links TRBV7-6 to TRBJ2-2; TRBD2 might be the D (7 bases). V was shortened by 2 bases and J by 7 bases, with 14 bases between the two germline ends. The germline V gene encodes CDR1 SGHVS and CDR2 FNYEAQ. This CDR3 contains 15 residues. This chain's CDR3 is CASSLPGLGGGELFF. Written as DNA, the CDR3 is TGTGCCAGCAGCTTACCCGGACTAGGGGGCGGGGAGCTGTTTTTT.

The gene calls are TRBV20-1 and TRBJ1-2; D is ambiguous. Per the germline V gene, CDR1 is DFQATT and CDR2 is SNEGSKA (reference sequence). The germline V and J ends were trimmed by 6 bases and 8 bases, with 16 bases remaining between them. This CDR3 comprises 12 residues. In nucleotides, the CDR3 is TGCAGTGCCCCGGAGGGCGGGGAGGGCTACACCTTC. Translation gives CSAPEGGEGYTF.

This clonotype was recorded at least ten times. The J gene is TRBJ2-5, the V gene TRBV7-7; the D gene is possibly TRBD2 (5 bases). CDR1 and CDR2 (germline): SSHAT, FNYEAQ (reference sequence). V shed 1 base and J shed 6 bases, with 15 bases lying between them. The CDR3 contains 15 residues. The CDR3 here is CASSLGPRGAQTQYF. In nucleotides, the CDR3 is TGTGCCAGCAGCTTAGGGCCTCGGGGTGCGCAGACCCAGTACTTC.

CDR3 DNA sequence: TGTGCCTTCCGGGCAGCTGGCTACACCTTC. Amino acids: CAFRAAGYTF. The gene calls are TRBV30 and TRBJ1-2; no definite D call. Trimming removed 7 bases at V and 7 bases at J, with 10 bases between. Germline CDR1 GTSNPN, CDR2 SVGIG (reference sequence). This CDR3 is built from 10 residues.

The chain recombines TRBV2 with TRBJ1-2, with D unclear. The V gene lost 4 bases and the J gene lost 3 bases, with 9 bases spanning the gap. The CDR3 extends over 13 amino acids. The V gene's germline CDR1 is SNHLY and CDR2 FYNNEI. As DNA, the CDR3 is TGTGCCAGCAGTGCGGGAGCCGACTATGGCTACACCTTC. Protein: CASSAGADYGYTF.

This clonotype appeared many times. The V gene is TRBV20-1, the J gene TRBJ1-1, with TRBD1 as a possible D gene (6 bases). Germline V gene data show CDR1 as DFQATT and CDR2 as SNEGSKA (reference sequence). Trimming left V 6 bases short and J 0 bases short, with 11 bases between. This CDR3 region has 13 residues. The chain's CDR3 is CSANRAMNTEAFF. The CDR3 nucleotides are TGCAGTGCCAACAGGGCCATGAACACTGAAGCTTTCTTT.

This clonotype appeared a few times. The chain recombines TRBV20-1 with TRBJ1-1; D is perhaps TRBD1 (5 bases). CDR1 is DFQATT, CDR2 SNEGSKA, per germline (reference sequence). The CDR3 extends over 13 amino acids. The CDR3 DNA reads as TGCAGCGGGTCGCGGGGCTTGAACACTGAAGCTTTCTTT. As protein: CSGSRGLNTEAFF.

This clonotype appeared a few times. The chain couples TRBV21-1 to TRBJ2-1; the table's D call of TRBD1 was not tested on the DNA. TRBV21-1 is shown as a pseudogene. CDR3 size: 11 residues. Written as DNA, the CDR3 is TGTGCCAGCAGCGGGGGGCGGGAGCAGTTCTTC. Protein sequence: CASSGGREQFF.

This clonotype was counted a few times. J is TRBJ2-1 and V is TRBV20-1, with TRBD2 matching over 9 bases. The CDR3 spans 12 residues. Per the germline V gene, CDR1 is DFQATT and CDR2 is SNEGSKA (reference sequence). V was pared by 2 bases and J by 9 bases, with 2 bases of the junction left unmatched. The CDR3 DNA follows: TGCAGTGCTAGACTAGCGGGGCCTGAGCAGTTCTTC. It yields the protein CSARLAGPEQFF.

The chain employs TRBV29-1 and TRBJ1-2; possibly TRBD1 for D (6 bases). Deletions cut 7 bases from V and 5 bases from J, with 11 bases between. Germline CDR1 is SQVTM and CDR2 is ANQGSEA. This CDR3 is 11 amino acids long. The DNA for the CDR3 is TGCAGCGGGGGACAAGAATATGGCTACACCTTC. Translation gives CSGGQEYGYTF.

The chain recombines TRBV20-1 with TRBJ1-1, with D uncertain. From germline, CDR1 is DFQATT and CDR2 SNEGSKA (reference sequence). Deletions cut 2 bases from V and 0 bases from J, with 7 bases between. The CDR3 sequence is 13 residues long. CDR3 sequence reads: CSARWQMNTEAFF. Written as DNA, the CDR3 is TGCAGTGCTAGATGGCAAATGAACACTGAAGCTTTCTTT.

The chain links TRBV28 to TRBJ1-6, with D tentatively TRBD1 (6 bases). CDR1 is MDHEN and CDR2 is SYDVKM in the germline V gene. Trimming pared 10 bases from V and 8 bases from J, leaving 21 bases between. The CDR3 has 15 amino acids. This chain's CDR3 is CATHLSTTGDSPLHF. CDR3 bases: TGTGCCACCCACCTATCAACGACAGGAGATTCACCCCTCCACTTT.